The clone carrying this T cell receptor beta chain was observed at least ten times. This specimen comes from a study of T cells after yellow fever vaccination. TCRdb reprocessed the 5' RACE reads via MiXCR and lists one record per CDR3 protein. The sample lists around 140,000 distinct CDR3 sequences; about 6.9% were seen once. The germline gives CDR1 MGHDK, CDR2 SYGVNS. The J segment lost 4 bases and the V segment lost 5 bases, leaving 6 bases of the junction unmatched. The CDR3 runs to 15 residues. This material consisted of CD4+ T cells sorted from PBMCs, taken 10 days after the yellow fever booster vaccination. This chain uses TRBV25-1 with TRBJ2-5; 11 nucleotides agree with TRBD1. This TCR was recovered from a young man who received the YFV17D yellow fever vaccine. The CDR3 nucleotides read TGTGCCAGCAGTATCGGGACAGGGGGAAGAGAGACCCAGTACTTC. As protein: CASSIGTGGRETQYF.